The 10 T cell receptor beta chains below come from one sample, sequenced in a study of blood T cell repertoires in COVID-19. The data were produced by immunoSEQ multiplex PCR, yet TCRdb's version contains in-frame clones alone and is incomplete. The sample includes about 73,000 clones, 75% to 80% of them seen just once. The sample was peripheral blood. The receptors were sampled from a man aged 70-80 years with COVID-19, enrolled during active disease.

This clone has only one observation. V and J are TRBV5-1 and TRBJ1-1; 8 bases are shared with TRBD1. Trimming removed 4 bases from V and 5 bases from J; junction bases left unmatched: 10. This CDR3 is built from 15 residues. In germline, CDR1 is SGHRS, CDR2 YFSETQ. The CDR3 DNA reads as TGCGCCAGCAGCACCTCACAGGGGGTCCTGACTGAAGCTTTCTTT. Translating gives CASSTSQGVLTEAFF. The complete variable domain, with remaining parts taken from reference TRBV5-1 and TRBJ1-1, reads KAGVTQTPRYLIKTRGQQVTLSCSPISGHRSVSWYQQTPGQGLQFLFEYFSETQRNKGNFPGRFSGRQFSNSRSEMNVSTLELGDSALYLCASSTSQGVLTEAFFGQGTRLTVV.

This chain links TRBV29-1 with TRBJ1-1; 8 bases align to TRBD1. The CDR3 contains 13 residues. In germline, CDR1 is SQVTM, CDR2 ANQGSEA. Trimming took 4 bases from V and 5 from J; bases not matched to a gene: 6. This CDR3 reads CSVGTGRWTEAFF. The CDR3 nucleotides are TGCAGCGTTGGGACAGGGAGATGGACTGAAGCTTTCTTT. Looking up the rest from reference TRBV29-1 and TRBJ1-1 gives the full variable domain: SAVISQKPSRDICQRGTSLTIQCQVDSQVTMMFWYRQQPGQSLTLIATANQGSEATYESGFVIDKFPISRPNLTFSTLTVSNMSPEDSSIYLCSVGTGRWTEAFFGQGTRLTVV.

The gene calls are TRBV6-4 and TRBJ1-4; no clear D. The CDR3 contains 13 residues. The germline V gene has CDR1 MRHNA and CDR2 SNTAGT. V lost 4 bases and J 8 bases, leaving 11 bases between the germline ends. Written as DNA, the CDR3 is TGTGCCAGCAGTGTCCTCCTGAGGGAAAAACTGTTTTTT. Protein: CASSVLLREKLFF.

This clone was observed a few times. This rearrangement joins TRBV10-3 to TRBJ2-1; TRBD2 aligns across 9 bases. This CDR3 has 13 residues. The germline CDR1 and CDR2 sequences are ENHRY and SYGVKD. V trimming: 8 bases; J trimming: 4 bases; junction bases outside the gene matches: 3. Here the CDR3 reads CAIQREEYNEQFF. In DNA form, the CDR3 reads TGTGCCATCCAGCGGGAGGAATACAATGAGCAGTTCTTC.

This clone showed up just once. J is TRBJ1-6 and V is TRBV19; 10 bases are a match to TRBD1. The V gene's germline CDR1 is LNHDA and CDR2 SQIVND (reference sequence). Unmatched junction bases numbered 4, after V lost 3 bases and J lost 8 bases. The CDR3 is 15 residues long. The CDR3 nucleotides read TGTGCCAGTAGTATCTCTGACAGGGGGCATTCACCCCTCCACTTT. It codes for CASSISDRGHSPLHF.

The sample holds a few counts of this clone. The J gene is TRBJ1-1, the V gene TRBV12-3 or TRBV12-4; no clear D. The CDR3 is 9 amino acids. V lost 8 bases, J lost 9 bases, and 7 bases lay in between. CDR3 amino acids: CASGVQAFF. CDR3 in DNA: TGTGCCAGCGGAGTCCAAGCTTTCTTT.

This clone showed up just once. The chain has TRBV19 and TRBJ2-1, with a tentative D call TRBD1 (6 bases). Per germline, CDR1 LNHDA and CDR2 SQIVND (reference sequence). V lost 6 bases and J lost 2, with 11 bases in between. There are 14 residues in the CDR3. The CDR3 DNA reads TGTGCCAGTAGCTGGGGGCAAACCTACAATGAGCAGTTCTTC. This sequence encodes CASSWGQTYNEQFF.

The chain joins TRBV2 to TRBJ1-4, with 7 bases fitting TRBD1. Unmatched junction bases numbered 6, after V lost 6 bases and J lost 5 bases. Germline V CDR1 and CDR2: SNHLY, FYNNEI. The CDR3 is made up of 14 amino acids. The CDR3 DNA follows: TGTGCCAGCAGCTCAGGGGGTTCAAATGAAAAACTGTTTTTT. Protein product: CASSSGGSNEKLFF.

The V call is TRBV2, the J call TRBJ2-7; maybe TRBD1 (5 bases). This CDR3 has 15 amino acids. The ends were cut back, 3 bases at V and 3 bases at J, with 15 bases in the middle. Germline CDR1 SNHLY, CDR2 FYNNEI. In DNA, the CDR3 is TGTGCCAGCAGTGAGGTAGGGGTTAGTATCTACGAGCAGTACTTC. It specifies CASSEVGVSIYEQYF. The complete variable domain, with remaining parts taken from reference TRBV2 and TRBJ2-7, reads EPEVTQTPSHQVTQMGQEVILRCVPISNHLYFYWYRQILGQKVEFLVSFYNNEISEKSEIFDDQFSVERPDGSNFTLKIRSTKLEDSAMYFCASSEVGVSIYEQYFGPGTRLTVT.

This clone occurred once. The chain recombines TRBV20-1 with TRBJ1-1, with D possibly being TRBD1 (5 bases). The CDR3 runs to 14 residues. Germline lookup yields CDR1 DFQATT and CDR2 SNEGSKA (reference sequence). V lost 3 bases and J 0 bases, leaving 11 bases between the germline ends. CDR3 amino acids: CSASWAGMNTEAFF. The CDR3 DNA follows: TGCAGTGCTAGTTGGGCAGGGATGAACACTGAAGCTTTCTTT.